A single sample is the source of the 15 T cell receptor beta chains below, sequenced in a study of breast tumors, draining lymph nodes, adjacent tissues. Via MiXCR, TCRdb re-called the multiplex PCR reads, giving one row per CDR3 protein. The repertoire includes roughly 100,000 distinct CDR3 sequences, about 31% of them detected once, and 5.5% to 6% sits in the top ten. Breast cancer patients provided tissue from their axillary draining lymph nodes. Sequenced input: axillary lymph node tissue. The receptors stem from a female donor with breast cancer. Some clones in this sample may be carry-over from other donors' samples.

This clonotype occurred many times. A read error is possible here, since a much larger clone lies one base away. The chain joins TRBV20-1 to TRBJ2-5; 10 bases align to TRBD2. Germline CDR1 reads DFQATT; CDR2 reads SNEGSKA (reference sequence). V lost 3 bases and J lost 7; bases outside the gene matches: 8. The CDR3 totals 14 residues. CDR3 sequence: CSARPSGRGATQYF. The DNA for the CDR3 is TGCAGTGCTAGGCCTAGCGGGAGAGGGGCGACCCAGTACTTC.

On this clonotype itself: The CDR3 does not end in the conserved phenylalanine or tryptophan, so this is likely a read error. The V gene is TRBV7-3, the J gene TRBJ1-6, with D unclear. The CDR3 has 14 residues. Deletions cut 2 bases from V and 9 bases from J, with 11 bases between. Germline lookup yields CDR1 SGHTA and CDR2 FQGTGA. The CDR3 spells CASSLGDNSSPLHL. CDR3 nucleotides: TGTGCCAGCAGCTTAGGCGACAATAGTTCACCCCTCCACCTT.

This clonotype was observed at least ten times. CDR3 DNA sequence: TGTGCCAGCAGCCCACAGCCGATAGCGGGACCTAGCACAGATACGCAGTATTTT. Protein: CASSPQPIAGPSTDTQYF. The chain has TRBV9 and TRBJ2-3, with 8 bases lining up with TRBD2. With 4 bases clipped from V and 0 bases from J, the junction kept 13 bases outside the gene matches. The CDR3 is 18 amino acids. Germline loops: CDR1 SGDLS, CDR2 YYNGEE. Filled out from reference TRBV9 and TRBJ2-3, the complete variable domain reads DSGVTQTPKHLITATGQRVTLRCSPRSGDLSVYWYQQSLDQGLQFLIQYYNGEERAKGNILERFSAQQFPDLHSELNLSSLELGDSALYFCASSPQPIAGPSTDTQYFGPGTRLTVL.

This clonotype was counted at least ten times. In DNA, the CDR3 is TGTGCCAGCAGCCAAGATCGCCAGGGGGCTTACGAGCAGTACTTC. This codes for CASSQDRQGAYEQYF. The chain joins TRBV14 to TRBJ2-7, with TRBD1 identical over 8 bases. The CDR3 has 15 residues. Germline values: CDR1 SGHDN, CDR2 FVKESK. The ends lost 0 bases at V and 4 bases at J; junction bases unmatched: 5.

The chain uses TRBV7-9 and TRBJ2-2; 7 positions agree with TRBD1. The germline CDR1 and CDR2 sequences are SEHNR and FQNEAQ (reference sequence). This CDR3 is built from 18 residues. Trimming removed 4 bases from V and 4 bases from J; junction bases left unmatched: 15. Here the CDR3 DNA reads TGTGCCAGCAGCTCCGCGAGTCGGGACAGCTACACCACCGGGGAGCTGTTTTTT. This encodes CASSSASRDSYTTGELFF. Full variable domain (outside the CDR3, taken from reference TRBV7-9 and TRBJ2-2): DTGVSQNPRHKITKRGQNVTFRCDPISEHNRLYWYRQTLGQGPEFLTYFQNEAQLEKSRLLSDRFSAERPKGSFSTLEIQRTEQGDSAMYLCASSSASRDSYTTGELFFGEGSRLTVL.

J is TRBJ1-2 and V is TRBV5-1; a weak D match, TRBD1 (5 bases). This CDR3 contains 15 residues. Germline CDR1 and CDR2: SGHRS and YFSETQ. V dropped 0 bases and J dropped 6 bases, with 15 bases sitting between them. The CDR3 nucleotides read TGCGCCAGCAGCTTGGGGGGCTCAGTTGGGCATGGCTACACCTTC. As protein: CASSLGGSVGHGYTF.

V is TRBV6-2 or TRBV6-3 and J is TRBJ1-1; 7 nucleotides align to TRBD1. The CDR3 has 13 residues. The germline gives CDR1 MNHEY, CDR2 SVGEGT. V lost 2 bases, J lost 6 bases, and 3 bases stayed unmatched. CDR3 sequence: CASSYRGQSEAFF. The CDR3 DNA sequence: TGTGCCAGCAGTTACAGGGGGCAGTCTGAAGCTTTCTTT.

As to this clonotype: The CDR3 does not close with the conserved phenylalanine or tryptophan, likely indicating a read error. The limits of the CDR3 on the DNA are not certain, so only TCRdb's listed CDR3 is given. J is TRBJ2-7 and V is TRBV2; TRBD1, as called in the table, went unchecked against the DNA. Looked up from germline, CDR1 is SNHLY and CDR2 is FYNNEI. The CDR3 numbers 12 amino acids, ends counted. The CDR3 loop reads CASSEGTAREYL.

The chain couples TRBV29-1 to TRBJ1-3; TRBD1 matches at 8 bases. The CDR3 totals 16 residues. The germline CDR1 and CDR2 sequences are SQVTM and ANQGSEA. J lost 3 bases, V lost 6 bases, and 13 bases had no gene match. CDR3 in amino acids: CSVNLADREVGNTIYF. DNA of the CDR3: TGCAGCGTCAACCTAGCGGACAGGGAGGTTGGAAACACCATATATTTT. The full variable domain, completed using reference TRBV29-1 and TRBJ1-3, is SAVISQKPSRDICQRGTSLTIQCQVDSQVTMMFWYRQQPGQSLTLIATANQGSEATYESGFVIDKFPISRPNLTFSTLTVSNMSPEDSSIYLCSVNLADREVGNTIYFGEGSWLTVV.

This clonotype was picked up many times. The chain joins TRBV6-5 to TRBJ2-7; D is unclear. V lost 0 bases to trimming and J lost 6 bases, with 12 bases between them. Germline loops: CDR1 MNHEY, CDR2 SVGAGI. The CDR3 length is 14 residues. CDR3 protein: CASSYSNRVGEQYF. For the CDR3, the DNA is TGTGCCAGCAGTTACTCGAACCGGGTTGGCGAGCAGTACTTC.

A word on this clonotype: The junction departs from germline at one end; a sequencing error may be responsible. J is TRBJ2-7 and V is TRBV7-8; 7 bases align to TRBD1. The germline V gene has CDR1 SGHVS and CDR2 FQNEAQ. This CDR3 contains 15 residues. The CDR3 is CASGLGMGQFRGQYF. The DNA for the CDR3 is TGTGCCAGCGGCTTAGGGATGGGACAGTTCAGAGGGCAGTACTTC.

V usage is TRBV20-1 and J usage is TRBJ1-3; 8 nucleotides align to TRBD1. The CDR3 is made up of 16 amino acids. V shed 3 bases and J 3 bases; nucleotides not matched to a gene: 10. Germline V CDR1 and CDR2: DFQATT, SNEGSKA (reference sequence). CDR3 in amino acids: CSASSGTGSGGNTIYF. CDR3 nucleotides: TGCAGTGCTAGCTCTGGGACAGGTTCGGGTGGAAACACCATATATTTT.

J is TRBJ1-5 and V is TRBV20-1; tentative D call: TRBD1 (5 bases). V was cut by 4 bases and J by 7 bases, with 23 bases left in between. Germline CDR1 DFQATT, CDR2 SNEGSKA (reference sequence). This CDR3 contains 16 residues. The CDR3 nucleotides are TGCAGTGCTAAGGGGTTAGCGGGAGGGTCCGAGCAGCCCCAGCATTTT. Translation gives CSAKGLAGGSEQPQHF.

This clonotype was seen a handful of times. A much larger clone is a single base away; this may be a read error. V and J are TRBV6-5 and TRBJ2-3; D is possibly TRBD2 (5 bases). The CDR3 runs to 18 residues. Germline CDR1 and CDR2: MNHEY and SVGAGI. The CDR3 loop reads CASSYSPYSGTSTDAQYF. CDR3 nucleotides: TGTGCCAGCAGTTACTCCCCTTACTCGGGAACAAGCACAGATGCGCAGTATTTT.

This clonotype was counted at least ten times. A read error may explain this, as a much larger clone is one base away. The J gene is TRBJ2-6, the V gene TRBV9, with a tentative D call TRBD1 (5 bases). Germline V gene data show CDR1 as SGDLS and CDR2 as YYNGEE. The CDR3 runs 17 residues. This chain's CDR3 is CASSPQTQVSGATVLTF. The CDR3 nucleotides are TGTGCCAGCAGCCCCCAGACACAGGTCTCTGGGGCCACCGTCCTGACTTTC.